The 25 T cell receptor beta chains in this list originate from one sample, sequenced in a study of Ad26.COV2.S vaccination and SARS-CoV-2 variants. Produced via immunoSEQ multiplex PCR; TCRdb's table is partial and in-frame only. Found here are about 420,000 clones, roughly 88% of them singletons; the top ten hold less than 4.5%. As for treatment: approximately 18 received Ad26.COV2.S at low or high dose, single or two shots; 5 received placebo; per-sample allocation not given. Specimens were obtained on day 63 following the first vaccine or placebo injection. The sample was peripheral blood, taken in a trial of Ad26.COV2.S vaccine versus placebo. The receptors stem from a person aged 18-65 years who received the Ad26.COV2.S COVID-19 vaccine or a placebo.

The chain combines TRBV9 with TRBJ2-6; 12 bases fit TRBD1. J lost 3 bases, V lost 3 bases, and 13 bases had no gene match. Germline CDR1 SGDLS, CDR2 YYNGEE. CDR3 size: 20 residues. The CDR3 DNA sequence: TGTGCCAGCAGCGATCGGGGTGCGGGACAGGGGGCTGGTGGGGCCAACGTCCTGACTTTC. Amino acid sequence: CASSDRGAGQGAGGANVLTF.

V gene TRBV3-1 (or the pseudogene TRBV3-2) combines with J gene TRBJ1-2; D unresolved. Deletions cut 4 bases from V and 4 bases from J, with 7 bases between. The CDR3 has 12 residues. CDR1 and CDR2 from the germline V gene are LGHDT and YNNKEL (reference sequence). The CDR3 reads CASSRTLYGYTF. The CDR3 DNA reads TGTGCCAGCAGCCGTACGCTCTATGGCTACACCTTC.

This chain joins TRBV19 and TRBJ2-4; TRBD2 agrees at 7 bases. CDR1 and CDR2 (germline): LNHDA, SQIVND (reference sequence). The J segment lost 6 bases and the V segment lost 3 bases, leaving 11 bases of the junction unmatched. This CDR3 is built from 16 residues. CDR3 residues: CASSILENWGGNIQYF. Here the CDR3 DNA reads TGTGCCAGTAGTATTTTGGAAAACTGGGGGGGAAACATTCAGTACTTC.

CDR3 residues: CAISRERGATQYF. CDR3 nucleotides: TGTGCCATCAGCCGGGAGAGGGGCGCGACGCAGTATTTT. The gene calls are TRBV10-3 and TRBJ2-3, with D tentatively TRBD2 (6 bases). This CDR3 has 13 residues. V lost 6 bases to trimming and J lost 9 bases, with 16 bases between them. CDR1 is ENHRY and CDR2 is SYGVKD in the germline V gene.

This clone has just one count. The chain joins TRBV27 to TRBJ2-7; D not certain. The germline V gene has CDR1 MNHEY and CDR2 SMNVEV (reference sequence). CDR3 length: 14 residues. V was trimmed by 3 bases and J by 0 bases, leaving 9 bases between them. CDR3 DNA: TGTGCCAGCAGTTTTGCTGGGGTCTCCTACGAGCAGTACTTC. Protein sequence: CASSFAGVSYEQYF.

This clone was detected a few times. J is TRBJ2-2 and V is TRBV21-1. TRBV21-1 is recorded as a pseudogene. CDR3 length equals 11 residues. The CDR3 coding sequence is TGTGCCAGCAGCGCCACCGGGGAGCTGTTTTTT. Encoded protein: CASSATGELFF.

The CDR3 coding sequence is TGTGCCAGCAGCTTATCGTTTGGGACCGGGGAGCTGTTTTTT. Protein: CASSLSFGTGELFF. The chain has TRBV7-2 and TRBJ2-2; D remains ambiguous. Looked up from germline, CDR1 is SGHTA and CDR2 is FQGNSA. V lost 2 bases to trimming and J lost 5 bases, with 9 bases between them. This CDR3 has 14 residues.

The chain couples TRBV24-1 to TRBJ2-7, with D hard to call. Trimming stripped 2 bases from V and 6 bases from J, with 7 bases between. CDR1 KGHDR and CDR2 SFDVKD come from the germline V gene. The CDR3 consists of 12 residues. CDR3: CATSDSGPEQYF. The CDR3 DNA is TGTGCCACCAGTGATTCTGGACCCGAGCAGTACTTC.

The chain joins TRBV11-2 to TRBJ1-4, with D possibly matching TRBD1 (5 bases). The germline V gene has CDR1 SGHAT and CDR2 FQNNGV. The CDR3 is 15 amino acids. V was pared by 5 bases and J by 7 bases, with 17 bases between. The CDR3 coding sequence is TGTGCCAGCAGCCTCCCGGGGGGGGGTGGTGAAAAACTGTTTTTT. Its protein is CASSLPGGGGEKLFF. The full variable domain, with the rest looked up from reference TRBV11-2 and TRBJ1-4, is EAGVAQSPRYKIIEKRQSVAFWCNPISGHATLYWYQQILGQGPKLLIQFQNNGVVDDSQLPKDRFSAERLKGVDSTLKIQPAKLEDSAVYLCASSLPGGGGEKLFFGSGTQLSVL.

The CDR3 DNA follows: TGTGCCAGTAGTATTCGGACCTATGGCTACACCTTC. Its translation: CASSIRTYGYTF. The chain has TRBV19 and TRBJ1-2, with D unresolved. The germline V gene has CDR1 LNHDA and CDR2 SQIVND (reference sequence). This CDR3 has 12 residues. V was clipped by 3 bases and J by 4 bases, with 6 bases between them.

The V gene is TRBV4-2, the J gene TRBJ2-1; D unclear. The CDR3 runs 16 residues. Germline V gene sequence: CDR1 LGHNA, CDR2 YNFKEQ. V lost 0 bases, J lost 0 bases, and 9 bases lay in between. The CDR3 reads CASSQELSGSYNEQFF. CDR3 bases: TGTGCCAGCAGCCAAGAACTCTCCGGCTCCTACAATGAGCAGTTCTTC.

This chain links TRBV11-2 with TRBJ1-2; no reliable D call. The V gene lost 3 bases and the J gene lost 5 bases, with 10 bases spanning the gap. The CDR3 runs 13 residues. Germline assignment: CDR1 SGHAT and CDR2 FQNNGV. CDR3 nucleotides: TGTGCCAGCAGCTTCGAGTCATCGTATGGCTACACCTTC. Translated, it gives CASSFESSYGYTF.

The rearrangement joins TRBV7-8 to TRBJ1-1; D remains unclear. CDR1 is SGHVS and CDR2 is FQNEAQ in the germline V gene. V was pared by 3 bases and J by 1 base, with 9 bases between. The CDR3 is made up of 14 amino acids. The CDR3 region has the DNA TGTGCCAGCAGCTTGGCGATCCAGAACACTGAAGCTTTCTTT. Translating gives CASSLAIQNTEAFF.

This clone showed up just a few times. The rearrangement links TRBV10-2 to TRBJ1-1, with 9 bases lining up with TRBD1. CDR3 size: 13 residues. Germline CDR1 and CDR2: WSHSY and SAAADI. Unmatched junction bases numbered 3, after V lost 6 bases and J lost 4 bases. The CDR3 sequence is CASRQGAFTEAFF. CDR3 bases: TGCGCCAGCAGACAGGGGGCTTTCACTGAAGCTTTCTTT.

The chain combines TRBV4-3 with TRBJ2-7; D not resolved. Germline CDR1 LGHNA, CDR2 YSLEER. This CDR3 contains 18 residues. V gave up 0 bases and J gave up 2 bases, with 20 bases separating them. The DNA for the CDR3 is TGCGCCAGCAGCCAAGATCGGTTGCCTATGGACGGGCCCTACGAGCAGTACTTC. Protein product: CASSQDRLPMDGPYEQYF.

This rearrangement joins TRBV4-3 to TRBJ2-2; 9 bases align to TRBD2. The CDR3 loop spans 17 amino acids. Per the germline V gene, CDR1 is LGHNA and CDR2 is YSLEER. V was pared by 0 bases and J by 3 bases, with 5 bases of the junction left unmatched. The CDR3 DNA is TGCGCCAGCAGCCAAGATCTAAGCGGGGGGTACACCGGGGAGCTGTTTTTT. It translates to CASSQDLSGGYTGELFF.

The J gene is TRBJ2-5, the V gene TRBV7-9; D ambiguous. The CDR3 sequence is 13 residues long. CDR1 and CDR2 from the germline V gene are SEHNR and FQNEAQ (reference sequence). V was trimmed by 2 bases and J by 2 bases, leaving 6 bases between them. The CDR3 sequence is CASSLNAQETQYF. In DNA, the CDR3 is TGTGCCAGCAGCTTAAACGCTCAAGAGACCCAGTACTTC. The complete variable domain, with remaining parts taken from reference TRBV7-9 and TRBJ2-5, reads DTGVSQNPRHKITKRGQNVTFRCDPISEHNRLYWYRQTLGQGPEFLTYFQNEAQLEKSRLLSDRFSAERPKGSFSTLEIQRTEQGDSAMYLCASSLNAQETQYFGPGTRLLVL.

This chain uses TRBV5-4 with TRBJ1-2; perhaps TRBD1 as D (6 bases). The CDR3 is 14 amino acids. The V end lost 4 bases, the J end lost 8 bases, and 18 bases lay between the germline ends. CDR1 and CDR2 (germline): SGHNT, YYREEE (reference sequence). This CDR3 reads CASSEIRGGRGYTF. CDR3 DNA: TGTGCCAGCAGCGAGATTCGAGGGGGTCGGGGCTACACCTTC. The entire variable domain, with the rest obtained from reference TRBV5-4 and TRBJ1-2, is as follows: ETGVTQSPTHLIKTRGQQVTLRCSSQSGHNTVSWYQQALGQGPQFIFQYYREEENGRGNFPPRFSGLQFPNYSSELNVNALELDDSALYLCASSEIRGGRGYTFGSGTRLTVV.

The chain uses TRBV7-2 and TRBJ2-7; D remains ambiguous. From germline, CDR1 is SGHTA and CDR2 FQGNSA. CDR3 length: 13 amino acids. Trimming took off 5 bases at V and 6 bases at J, with 14 bases between the two ends. The CDR3 DNA reads TGTGCCAGCAGCCCCAACAACTTACGCGAGCAGTACTTC. Translated, it gives CASSPNNLREQYF.

The chain's CDR3 is CASSLGDRGFTEQFF. Here the CDR3 DNA reads TGTGCCAGCAGCTTAGGAGACAGGGGGTTCACTGAGCAGTTCTTC. The J gene is TRBJ2-1, the V gene TRBV11-1, with TRBD1 matching 9 bases. J was trimmed by 9 bases and V by 1 base; bases with no gene match: 7. The CDR3 totals 15 residues. The germline V gene encodes CDR1 SGHAT and CDR2 FQDESV (reference sequence).

The V and J genes are TRBV7-8 and TRBJ1-1; 11 bases match TRBD1. Germline CDR1 and CDR2: SGHVS and FQNEAQ. With 4 bases clipped from V and 4 bases from J, the junction kept 8 bases outside the gene matches. The CDR3 consists of 16 residues. This CDR3 reads CASSSARTGGITEAFF. In DNA form, the CDR3 reads TGTGCCAGCAGCTCAGCCAGGACAGGGGGCATCACTGAAGCTTTCTTT.

This sequence joins TRBV5-6 and TRBJ1-2; tentatively, D is TRBD1 (5 bases). Trimming took 1 base from V and 4 from J, leaving 14 bases between them. Per the germline V gene, CDR1 is SGHDT and CDR2 is YYEEEE. This CDR3 is 15 amino acids long. CDR3 sequence (DNA): TGTGCCAGCAGCTTGTCCGGCAGGGATATCTATGGCTACACCTTC. This sequence encodes CASSLSGRDIYGYTF. The full variable domain, rest sourced from reference TRBV5-6 and TRBJ1-2, is DAGVTQSPTHLIKTRGQQVTLRCSPKSGHDTVSWYQQALGQGPQFIFQYYEEEERQRGNFPDRFSGHQFPNYSSELNVNALLLGDSALYLCASSLSGRDIYGYTFGSGTRLTVV.

The chain joins TRBV10-3 to TRBJ2-1; 7 nucleotides align to TRBD2. V was pared by 9 bases and J by 2 bases, with 10 bases of the junction left unmatched. The CDR3 sequence is 15 residues long. Germline V gene data show CDR1 as ENHRY and CDR2 as SYGVKD. The CDR3 reads CAIKVAGVPYNEQFF. For the CDR3, the DNA is TGTGCCATTAAGGTAGCGGGCGTCCCCTACAATGAGCAGTTCTTC.

The J gene is TRBJ1-6, the V gene TRBV7-2, with a possible D match to TRBD1 (6 bases). This CDR3 has 16 residues. V was trimmed by 4 bases and J by 7 bases, leaving 17 bases between them. Germline loops: CDR1 SGHTA, CDR2 FQGNSA. The DNA of the CDR3 is TGTGCCAGCAGCTGGGGGGCCCGGGACGGAAATTCACCCCTCCACTTT. Its translation is CASSWGARDGNSPLHF.

This rearrangement joins TRBV9 to TRBJ2-7; TRBD1 aligns across 9 bases. Germline loops: CDR1 SGDLS, CDR2 YYNGEE. The CDR3 is made up of 13 amino acids. Trimming took 0 bases from V and 6 from J; bases not matched to a gene: 1. The CDR3 DNA follows: TGTGCCAGCAGCGTAGGACAGGGGGGCGAGCAGTACTTC. Encoded protein: CASSVGQGGEQYF.